The 29 T cell receptor beta chains below all came from one sample that was sequenced in a study of regulatory T cells in long-lasting Graves disease. Assembly of TCR beta libraries relied on iRepertoire HTBI primers together with Arm-PCR of CDR3 regions. Each CDR3 protein gets one entry after TCRdb re-called the multiplex PCR reads with MiXCR. The sample has approximately 360,000 distinct CDR3 sequences; approximately 25% are singletons. Time point described: persistent/refractory GD, antithyroid drugs over 5 years with positive TRAb. RNA from PBMCs was the source of the TCR library. Sequencing was performed on peripheral blood mononuclear cells (PBMCs), taken when the disease was refractory, from a patient treated with antithyroid drugs. These receptors all come from a middle-aged woman with Graves disease.

The chain recombines TRBV20-1 with TRBJ2-7; 8 bases map to TRBD2. Losses at the gene ends were 3 bases for V and 1 base for J; bases not matched to a gene: 8. Germline V lookup: CDR1 DFQATT, CDR2 SNEGSKA (reference sequence). CDR3 length: 15 residues. The CDR3 is CSARKLADLSYEQYF. CDR3 nucleotides: TGCAGTGCTAGGAAACTAGCGGATCTTTCCTACGAGCAGTACTTC.

This clonotype was counted ten times or more. This rearrangement joins TRBV10-3 to TRBJ2-7; weak D call: TRBD2 (6 bases). The V and J ends lost 6 bases and 3 bases respectively, with 12 bases between them. The CDR3 is 13 residues long. Germline loops: CDR1 ENHRY, CDR2 SYGVKD. CDR3 coding DNA: TGTGCCATCAGCTCGGGAGCAGGCTACGAGCAGTACTTC. Amino acid sequence: CAISSGAGYEQYF.

This clonotype was counted between two and nine times. The CDR3 DNA follows: TGTGCCAGCAGTTTCCAGGGGAGGTACTATGGCTACACCTTC. This encodes CASSFQGRYYGYTF. This chain links TRBV12-3 or TRBV12-4 with TRBJ1-2, with D tentatively TRBD1 (6 bases). CDR3 length equals 14 residues. The ends were cut back, 3 bases at V and 3 bases at J, with 11 bases in the middle.

This clonotype was detected once. This chain joins TRBV5-1 and TRBJ2-3; D remains ambiguous. This CDR3 is 16 amino acids long. The V gene lost 0 bases and the J gene lost 2 bases, with 13 bases spanning the gap. From germline, CDR1 is SGHRS and CDR2 YFSETQ. This CDR3 reads CASSLATVDPTDTQYF. In DNA form, the CDR3 reads TGCGCCAGCAGCTTGGCAACAGTCGACCCCACAGATACGCAGTATTTT.

V usage is TRBV5-1 and J usage is TRBJ1-1, with D maybe TRBD1 (6 bases). Looked up from germline, CDR1 is SGHRS and CDR2 is YFSETQ. The CDR3 is made up of 12 amino acids. Deletions cut 5 bases from V and 7 bases from J, with 12 bases between. In DNA, the CDR3 is TGCGCCAGCAGAAAGGGGGAAAGTGAAGCTTTCTTT. Translating gives CASRKGESEAFF.

This clonotype was observed a handful of times. This sequence joins TRBV6-1 and TRBJ1-2, with 7 bases matching TRBD1. This CDR3 spans 15 amino acids. Germline CDR1 reads MNHNS; CDR2 reads SASEGT. Trimming removed 6 bases from V and 8 bases from J; junction bases left unmatched: 15. As DNA, the CDR3 is TGTGCCAGCAGCCCGGGACAGATCACGAGTTCGGGCTACACCTTC. Translated, it gives CASSPGQITSSGYTF.

This clonotype has more than one count but fewer than ten. The chain joins TRBV12-3 or TRBV12-4 to TRBJ2-2; TRBD2 agrees at 8 bases. The ends lost 1 base at V and 3 bases at J; junction bases unmatched: 10. This CDR3 contains 18 residues. The CDR3 DNA sequence: TGTGCCAGCAGTTTAGATATGGCTAGCGGGTCCTACACCGGGGAGCTGTTTTTT. Translation gives CASSLDMASGSYTGELFF.

This clonotype appeared many times. The chain combines TRBV28 with TRBJ1-5; TRBD1 aligns across 7 bases. The CDR3 has 15 amino acids. The germline V gene encodes CDR1 MDHEN and CDR2 SYDVKM. The V gene end was trimmed by 5 bases and the J gene end by 3 bases; junction bases not matched to a gene: 7. The CDR3 loop is CASSHQGGPNQPQHF. CDR3 bases: TGTGCCAGCAGTCACCAGGGGGGTCCCAATCAGCCCCAGCATTTT. The variable domain in full, with the rest retrieved from reference TRBV28 and TRBJ1-5, is DVKVTQSSRYLVKRTGEKVFLECVQDMDHENMFWYRQDPGLGLRLIYFSYDVKMKEKGDIPEGYSVSREKKERFSLILESASTNQTSMYLCASSHQGGPNQPQHFGDGTRLSIL.

This clonotype was seen more than once but under ten times. The V and J genes are TRBV19 and TRBJ2-7; D not certain. This CDR3 comprises 15 residues. Germline V gives CDR1 LNHDA, CDR2 SQIVND (reference sequence). V shed 3 bases and J shed 3 bases, with 15 bases lying between them. The CDR3 sequence is CASSMSMDGNYEQYF. The CDR3 DNA reads TGTGCCAGTAGTATGAGTATGGACGGCAACTACGAGCAGTACTTC.

The J gene is TRBJ1-1, the V gene TRBV20-1; unclear D gene. The CDR3 loop spans 13 amino acids. V lost 1 base, J lost 3 bases, and 9 bases lay in between. The germline V gene encodes CDR1 DFQATT and CDR2 SNEGSKA (reference sequence). The CDR3 DNA reads as TGCAGTGCTAGAGGAGGGCGTTACACTGAAGCTTTCTTT. It specifies CSARGGRYTEAFF.

This clonotype has ten or more counts. J is TRBJ2-7 and V is TRBV6-2 or TRBV6-3; D call uncertain. The CDR3 covers 13 residues. Per the germline V gene, CDR1 is MNHEY and CDR2 is SVGEGT. V lost 11 bases to trimming and J lost 0 bases, with 14 bases between them. This CDR3 reads CAARRPSSYEQYF. The CDR3 DNA follows: TGTGCCGCTCGACGGCCCAGCTCCTACGAGCAGTACTTC.

The chain is built from TRBV6-5 and TRBJ1-3; a possible D gene is TRBD1 (5 bases). V lost 2 bases and J 4 bases, leaving 9 bases between the germline ends. The CDR3 loop spans 14 amino acids. Germline V CDR1 and CDR2: MNHEY, SVGAGI. The CDR3 spells CASSYGGNGNTIYF. CDR3 nucleotide sequence: TGTGCCAGCAGTTACGGGGGGAACGGAAACACCATATATTTT.

The CDR3 reads CASSIGYREDQPQHF. The DNA for the CDR3 is TGTGCCAGTAGTATCGGTTACAGGGAGGATCAGCCCCAGCATTTT. The rearrangement joins TRBV19 to TRBJ1-5; weak D call: TRBD1 (6 bases). CDR1 is LNHDA and CDR2 is SQIVND in the germline V gene (reference sequence). Trimming left V 3 bases short and J 5 bases short, with 14 bases between. The CDR3 is 15 amino acids.

This clonotype was recorded a few times. The J gene is TRBJ2-7, the V gene TRBV5-1; TRBD2 might be the D (6 bases). The CDR3 is made up of 18 amino acids. Trimming removed 5 bases from V and 3 bases from J, with 27 bases in between. Germline CDR1 and CDR2: SGHRS and YFSETQ. The CDR3 reads CASSATSLSSRKGYEQYF. CDR3 nucleotide sequence: TGCGCCAGCAGTGCTACTAGCCTCTCTTCGAGGAAGGGCTACGAGCAGTACTTC.

The chain is built from TRBV10-3 and TRBJ2-2, with D perhaps TRBD2 (5 bases). Trimming stripped 5 bases from V and 2 bases from J, with 9 bases between. This CDR3 spans 14 amino acids. Germline V lookup: CDR1 ENHRY, CDR2 SYGVKD. The chain's CDR3 is CAISTLVNTGELFF. The CDR3 DNA sequence: TGTGCCATCAGTACACTAGTAAACACCGGGGAGCTGTTTTTT.

This clonotype turned up a few times. V usage is TRBV5-1 and J usage is TRBJ2-7; D remains ambiguous. V shed 5 bases and J shed 7 bases, with 16 bases lying between them. CDR1 is SGHRS, CDR2 YFSETQ, per germline. CDR3 length: 13 amino acids. CDR3 bases: TGCGCCAGCAGTCTGGATCCTACGGTGGAGCAGTACTTC. It codes for CASSLDPTVEQYF. Using reference TRBV5-1 and TRBJ2-7 for the parts outside the CDR3, the full variable domain is KAGVTQTPRYLIKTRGQQVTLSCSPISGHRSVSWYQQTPGQGLQFLFEYFSETQRNKGNFPGRFSGRQFSNSRSEMNVSTLELGDSALYLCASSLDPTVEQYFGPGTRLTVT.

This clonotype was seen at least ten times. Compared with germline, one end of the junction differs, possibly owing to a read error. This chain uses TRBV3-1 with TRBJ1-1, with 11 nucleotides matching TRBD1. The germline CDR1 and CDR2 sequences are LGHDT and YNNKEL (reference sequence). CDR3 length equals 12 residues. CDR3: CASSQDSGQGVF. In DNA form, the CDR3 reads TGTGCCAGCAGCCAAGATTCGGGACAGGGGGTCTTT.

This chain connects TRBV30 to TRBJ2-6, with D possibly being TRBD2 (6 bases). The germline V gene encodes CDR1 GTSNPN and CDR2 SVGIG (reference sequence). This CDR3 region has 19 residues. The V end lost 0 bases, the J end lost 0 bases, and 18 bases lay between the germline ends. CDR3 DNA sequence: TGTGCCTGGAGTGTACTGAACTGGGGGGATCACTCTGGGGCCAACGTCCTGACTTTC. Its translation: CAWSVLNWGDHSGANVLTF. Supplemented by reference TRBV30 and TRBJ2-6, the full variable domain reads SQTIHQWPATLVQPVGSPLSLECTVEGTSNPNLYWYRQAAGRGLQLLFYSVGIGQISSEVPQNLSASRPQDRQFILSSKKLLLSDSGFYLCAWSVLNWGDHSGANVLTFGAGSRLTVL.

V gene TRBV18 combines with J gene TRBJ1-1, with D possibly TRBD1 on 5 matching bases. The CDR3 is 15 residues long. Germline V gene sequence: CDR1 KGHSH, CDR2 LQKENI. With 3 bases removed from V and 5 bases from J, the gap between germline ends came to 16 bases. The CDR3 sequence is CASSPSGNLWTEAFF. CDR3 coding DNA: TGTGCCAGCTCACCTTCAGGGAATTTGTGGACTGAAGCTTTCTTT.

The chain joins TRBV27 to TRBJ1-6, with D possibly TRBD1 on 6 matching bases. V was cut by 1 base and J by 9 bases, with 16 bases left in between. This CDR3 is 16 amino acids long. Germline CDR1 MNHEY, CDR2 SMNVEV (reference sequence). CDR3 loop: CASSLWEGVKGSPLHF. Written as DNA, the CDR3 is TGTGCCAGCAGTTTATGGGAGGGGGTAAAAGGTTCACCCCTCCACTTT.

The V gene is TRBV6-4, the J gene TRBJ2-2, with D uncertain. This CDR3 comprises 13 residues. The germline V gene encodes CDR1 MRHNA and CDR2 SNTAGT. The V end lost 3 bases, the J end lost 5 bases, and 7 bases lay between the germline ends. The CDR3 protein is CASSETGTGELFF. The CDR3 DNA is TGTGCCAGCAGTGAAACGGGTACCGGGGAGCTGTTTTTT.

This chain links TRBV7-2 with TRBJ1-5; maybe TRBD1 (5 bases). CDR1 and CDR2 (germline): SGHTA, FQGNSA. V was shortened by 8 bases and J by 7 bases, with 21 bases between the two germline ends. This CDR3 contains 15 residues. The CDR3 DNA sequence: TGTGCCAGCTCCCGGGACGGGGGTTTAAGACAGCCCCAGCATTTT. Protein: CASSRDGGLRQPQHF.

This clonotype was recorded at least ten times. This rearrangement joins TRBV6-5 to TRBJ1-1; no clear D. Germline CDR1 and CDR2: MNHEY and SVGAGI. This CDR3 comprises 15 residues. The V and J ends lost 4 bases and 3 bases respectively, with 15 bases between them. CDR3 nucleotides: TGTGCCAGCAGTTTCCCAGGAGGGCTGGACACTGAAGCTTTCTTT. As protein: CASSFPGGLDTEAFF.

This clonotype was found many times. This rearrangement joins TRBV28 to TRBJ2-2; no definite D call. The CDR3 is 12 amino acids. The germline CDR1 and CDR2 sequences are MDHEN and SYDVKM. V was trimmed by 2 bases and J by 6 bases, leaving 4 bases between them. The CDR3 reads CASSLVAGELFF. DNA for the CDR3: TGTGCCAGCAGTTTAGTCGCCGGGGAGCTGTTTTTT.

This clonotype appeared many times. V is TRBV7-3 and J is TRBJ1-1; no clear D. V was cut by 3 bases and J by 0 bases, with 11 bases left in between. This CDR3 region has 15 residues. The germline CDR1 and CDR2 sequences are SGHTA and FQGTGA. CDR3 protein: CASSLAGGMNTEAFF. The CDR3 DNA is TGTGCCAGCAGCTTGGCTGGAGGCATGAACACTGAAGCTTTCTTT.

This clonotype was recorded at least ten times. The chain joins TRBV6-1 to TRBJ2-7, with 11 bases lining up with TRBD2. This CDR3 comprises 14 residues. The V segment lost 6 bases and the J segment 6 bases; nucleotides outside the gene matches: 7. Germline V gene lookup returns CDR1 MNHNS and CDR2 SASEGT. CDR3 nucleotide sequence: TGTGCCAGCAGGGGGATAGCGGGAGGGCGCGAGCAGTACTTC. Protein: CASRGIAGGREQYF.

The chain combines TRBV7-9 with TRBJ2-7; tentative D call: TRBD2 (5 bases). With 4 bases removed from V and 5 bases from J, the gap between germline ends came to 12 bases. Germline V gene lookup returns CDR1 SEHNR and CDR2 FQNEAQ (reference sequence). The length of the CDR3 is 13 residues. DNA for the CDR3: TGTGCCAGCAGCTCGAGGGTAAACCACGAGCAGTACTTC. Protein product: CASSSRVNHEQYF.

V gene TRBV7-9 combines with J gene TRBJ2-7, with a weak D call TRBD1 (5 bases). V lost 9 bases and J lost 0, with 12 bases in between. The CDR3 has 13 residues. Germline V gene data show CDR1 as SEHNR and CDR2 as FQNEAQ (reference sequence). CDR3 DNA sequence: TGTGCCAGTTCAGGGATGAGCTCCTACGAGCAGTACTTC. It translates to CASSGMSSYEQYF. Complete variable domain (other parts from reference TRBV7-9 and TRBJ2-7): DTGVSQNPRHKITKRGQNVTFRCDPISEHNRLYWYRQTLGQGPEFLTYFQNEAQLEKSRLLSDRFSAERPKGSFSTLEIQRTEQGDSAMYLCASSGMSSYEQYFGPGTRLTVT.

The table lists this clonotype with many counts. The chain joins TRBV3-1 to TRBJ2-5; 12 bases agree with TRBD1. The CDR3 has 17 amino acids. Germline V gene lookup returns CDR1 LGHDT and CDR2 YNNKEL (reference sequence). After removal of 1 base from V and 4 bases from J, the junction contained 7 bases not matched to a gene. The CDR3 spells CASSQVAGQGARETQYF. The DNA for the CDR3 is TGTGCCAGCAGCCAAGTGGCGGGACAGGGGGCAAGAGAGACCCAGTACTTC.